The text below deals with one T cell receptor beta chain. After extraction with the RNeasy kit, about 0.45 to 1 ug of the RNA was reverse transcribed using random hexamers. In TCRdb, the immunoSEQ multiplex PCR reads were re-called with MiXCR into one record per CDR3 protein. The sample holds approximately 230,000 distinct CDR3 sequences, just under 95% seen once. The source of the sample is a study of CD8 T cells in Susac syndrome. The CDR3 loop spans 14 amino acids. In germline, CDR1 is SNHLY, CDR2 FYNNEI. Trimming took off 9 bases at V and 0 bases at J, with 12 bases between the two ends. Sequencing of TCR beta was undertaken in CD8+ and CD4+ T cells derived from blood. Relapsing-remitting disease, either stable or active, was present in the multiple sclerosis controls, who were treatment-naive patients.

The chain links TRBV2 to TRBJ2-1; D uncertain. The sample comprised CD4+ T cells from PBMCs. The clonotype originates from a human donor with multiple sclerosis. In nucleotides, the CDR3 is TGTGCCAGTGCCGAGTATTTCTCCTACAATGAGCAGTTCTTC. Its protein product is CASAEYFSYNEQFF.